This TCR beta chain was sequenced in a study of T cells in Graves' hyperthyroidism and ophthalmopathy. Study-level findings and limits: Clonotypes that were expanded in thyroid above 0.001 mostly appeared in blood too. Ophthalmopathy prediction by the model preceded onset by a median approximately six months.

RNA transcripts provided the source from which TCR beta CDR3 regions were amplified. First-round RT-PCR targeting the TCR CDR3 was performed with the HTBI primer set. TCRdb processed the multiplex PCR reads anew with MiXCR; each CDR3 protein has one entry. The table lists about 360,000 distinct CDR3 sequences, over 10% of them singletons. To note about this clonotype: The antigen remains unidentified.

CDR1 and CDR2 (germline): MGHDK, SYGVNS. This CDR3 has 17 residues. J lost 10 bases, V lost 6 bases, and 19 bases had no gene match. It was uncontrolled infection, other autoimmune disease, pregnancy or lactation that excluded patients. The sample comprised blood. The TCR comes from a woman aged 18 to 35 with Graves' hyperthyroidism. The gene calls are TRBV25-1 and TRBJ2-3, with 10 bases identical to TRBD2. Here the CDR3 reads CASSNSPGTSEIGSQYF. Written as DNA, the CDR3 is TGTGCCAGCAGCAATTCCCCTGGGACTAGCGAAATTGGTTCGCAGTATTTT.